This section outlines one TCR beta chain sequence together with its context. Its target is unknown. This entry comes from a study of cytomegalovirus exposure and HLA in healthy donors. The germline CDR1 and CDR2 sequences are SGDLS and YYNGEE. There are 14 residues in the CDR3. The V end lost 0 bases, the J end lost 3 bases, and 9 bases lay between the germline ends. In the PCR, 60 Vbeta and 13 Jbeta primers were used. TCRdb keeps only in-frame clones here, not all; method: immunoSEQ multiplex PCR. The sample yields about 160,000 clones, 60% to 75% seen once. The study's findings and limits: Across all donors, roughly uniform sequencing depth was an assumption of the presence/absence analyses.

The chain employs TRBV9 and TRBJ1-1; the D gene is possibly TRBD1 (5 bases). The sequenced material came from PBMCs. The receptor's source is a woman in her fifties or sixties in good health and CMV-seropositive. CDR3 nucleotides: TGTGCCAGCAGCGTAGTACCCAGGGACACTGAAGCTTTCTTT. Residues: CASSVVPRDTEAFF.